The 6 T cell receptor beta chains presented below share a single source sample, sequenced in a study of T-cell reconstitution after alpha-beta-depleted transplantation in children. Preparing the TCRbeta library involved the use of unique molecular identifiers. A single record per CDR3 protein comes from TCRdb applying MiXCR to the PCR reads. Of about 400,000 distinct CDR3 sequences in the sample, just over 20% were seen once. The sequencing used PBMCs from the stem cell graft donor, collected from the stem cell graft. These receptors all stem from a human donor who donated a stem cell graft to a child with acute myeloid leukemia.

This clonotype has more than one count but fewer than ten. The rearrangement uses TRBV7-3 and TRBJ2-1; TRBD2 matches 8 bases. The V gene's germline CDR1 is SGHTA and CDR2 FQGTGA. Germline trimming cut 0 bases from V and 7 bases from J; bases unmatched to any gene: 5. The CDR3 sequence is 15 residues long. The CDR3 DNA sequence: TGTGCCAGCAGCTTAACTAGCGGGGTTGGGAATGAGCAGTTCTTC. It codes for CASSLTSGVGNEQFF.

The rearrangement uses TRBV3-1 and TRBJ1-2, with D perhaps TRBD1 (6 bases). This CDR3 has 14 amino acids. V shed 2 bases and J shed 2 bases, with 9 bases lying between them. Germline values: CDR1 LGHDT, CDR2 YNNKEL (reference sequence). DNA for the CDR3: TGTGCCAGCAGCCAATCAGACAGGAACTATGGCTACACCTTC. Its translation is CASSQSDRNYGYTF.

This clonotype was picked up a small number of times. The chain is built from TRBV15 and TRBJ2-2, with 8 bases fitting TRBD2. The germline V gene encodes CDR1 LNHNV and CDR2 YYDKDF (reference sequence). J was trimmed by 5 bases and V by 0 bases; bases with no gene match: 2. The CDR3 extends over 15 amino acids. The CDR3 sequence is CATSRDREGTGELFF. The CDR3 region has the DNA TGTGCCACCAGCAGAGATCGGGAGGGGACCGGGGAGCTGTTTTTT.

The genes are TRBV3-1 and TRBJ1-1; 8 positions agree with TRBD1. This CDR3 has 16 amino acids. V shed 7 bases and J 3 bases; nucleotides not matched to a gene: 13. CDR1 is LGHDT, CDR2 YNNKEL, per germline (reference sequence). Written as DNA, the CDR3 is TGTGCCAGCACCCCGAAACGTACAGGGGGGCACACTGAAGCTTTCTTT. This sequence encodes CASTPKRTGGHTEAFF.

This clonotype occurred a few times. This sequence joins TRBV7-2 and TRBJ2-1; unclear D gene. The CDR3 totals 13 residues. Trimming took off 4 bases at V and 5 bases at J, with 9 bases between the two ends. Germline V gene data show CDR1 as SGHTA and CDR2 as FQGNSA. The CDR3 here is CASSSYPHNEQFF. Written as DNA, the CDR3 is TGTGCCAGCAGCTCCTATCCCCACAATGAGCAGTTCTTC. The variable domain in full, completed from reference TRBV7-2 and TRBJ2-1, reads GAGVSQSPSNKVTEKGKDVELRCDPISGHTALYWYRQSLGQGLEFLIYFQGNSAPDKSGLPSDRFSAERTGGSVSTLTIQRTQQEDSAVYLCASSSYPHNEQFFGPGTRLTVL.

The chain carries TRBV20-1 and TRBJ2-4, with 7 bases lining up with TRBD2. The CDR3 contains 13 residues. V lost 7 bases to trimming and J lost 9 bases; unmatched junction nucleotides: 12. Germline V gene data show CDR1 as DFQATT and CDR2 as SNEGSKA (reference sequence). Here the CDR3 reads CSGTTETSSIQYF. The CDR3 DNA reads TGCAGTGGCACAACCGAGACTAGCAGCATTCAGTACTTC.